The 7 T cell receptor beta chains reported below all come from one sample, sequenced in a study of blood T cell repertoires in COVID-19. The assay was immunoSEQ multiplex PCR, and TCRdb's table has in-frame clones only and misses some. The sample holds 250,000 or so clones, more than 75% seen once. Sequenced sample: peripheral blood. The receptors here all came from a woman aged 40 to 55 who had recovered from COVID-19.

CDR3 region: CATSDFGRGEQFF. The CDR3 DNA sequence: TGTGCCACCAGTGATTTCGGCAGGGGTGAGCAGTTCTTC. The chain is built from TRBV24-1 and TRBJ2-1; possible D gene TRBD1, 6 bases. The CDR3 consists of 13 residues. V dropped 1 base and J dropped 9 bases, with 9 bases sitting between them. In germline, CDR1 is KGHDR, CDR2 SFDVKD.

V usage is TRBV5-4 and J usage is TRBJ2-5, with D possibly being TRBD1 (6 bases). CDR1 SGHNT and CDR2 YYREEE come from the germline V gene (reference sequence). Trimming cost V 3 bases and J 3 bases, with 15 bases left between them. The CDR3 sequence is 15 residues long. CDR3 DNA sequence: TGTGCCAGCAGCTGGACCGGGACATCTAAAGAGACCCAGTACTTC. Translation gives CASSWTGTSKETQYF.

V gene TRBV6-2 or TRBV6-3 combines with J gene TRBJ2-2, with 15 bases identical to TRBD2. In germline, CDR1 is MNHEY, CDR2 SVGEGT. The CDR3 spans 20 residues. With V trimmed by 0 bases and J by 8 bases, 13 bases remained unmatched. CDR3 protein: CASSYSISQGLAGGRGELFF. The CDR3 DNA sequence: TGTGCCAGCAGTTACTCGATCTCCCAAGGACTAGCGGGAGGGCGTGGGGAGCTGTTTTTT.

The rearrangement joins TRBV11-3 to TRBJ1-3; the match to TRBD1 covers 8 bases. Germline CDR1 reads SGHNT; CDR2 reads YENEEA. CDR3 size: 17 residues. V lost 3 bases, J lost 5 bases, and 12 bases stayed unmatched. The CDR3 sequence: CASSLGSSGGWRNTIYF. CDR3 DNA: TGTGCCAGCAGCTTGGGTTCCTCAGGGGGCTGGCGAAACACCATATATTTT.

The rearrangement uses TRBV25-1 and TRBJ1-1; no clear D gene. Per germline, CDR1 MGHDK and CDR2 SYGVNS. Trimming left V 1 base short and J 6 bases short, with 12 bases between. This CDR3 region has 14 residues. In DNA form, the CDR3 reads TGTGCCAGCAGTGAATGGAGGGATTCCGCTGAAGCTTTCTTT. Its protein is CASSEWRDSAEAFF.

This rearrangement joins TRBV30 to TRBJ2-2, with 7 bases identical to TRBD1. Germline values: CDR1 GTSNPN, CDR2 SVGIG (reference sequence). The junction had 5 bases not matched to a gene; V was cut back by 3 bases and J by 1 base. The CDR3 contains 15 residues. CDR3 region: CAWRGAGGNTGELFF. In nucleotides, the CDR3 is TGTGCCTGGAGGGGGGCAGGGGGGAACACCGGGGAGCTGTTTTTT.

The V gene is TRBV18, the J gene TRBJ1-5, with TRBD1 matching 9 bases. Trimming at V came to 5 bases and at J to 7 bases, leaving 9 bases not matched to a gene. The CDR3 loop spans 15 amino acids. Per the germline V gene, CDR1 is KGHSH and CDR2 is LQKENI. The CDR3 region has the DNA TGTGCCAGCTCAACATCCACAGGGGGCGGCCAGCCCCAGCATTTT. This sequence encodes CASSTSTGGGQPQHF.